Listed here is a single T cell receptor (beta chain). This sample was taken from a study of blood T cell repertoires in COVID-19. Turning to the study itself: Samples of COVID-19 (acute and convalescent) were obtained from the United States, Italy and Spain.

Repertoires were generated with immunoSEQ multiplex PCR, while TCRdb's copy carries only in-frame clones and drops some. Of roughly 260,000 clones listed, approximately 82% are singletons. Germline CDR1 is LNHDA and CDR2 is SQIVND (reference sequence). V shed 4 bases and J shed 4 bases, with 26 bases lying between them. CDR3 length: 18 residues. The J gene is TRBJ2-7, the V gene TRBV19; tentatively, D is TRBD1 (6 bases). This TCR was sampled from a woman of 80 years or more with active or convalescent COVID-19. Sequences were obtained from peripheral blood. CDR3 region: CASSTRAHVGQGWYEQYF. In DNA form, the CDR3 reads TGTGCCAGTAGTACAAGAGCCCACGTCGGCCAGGGGTGGTACGAGCAGTACTTC.